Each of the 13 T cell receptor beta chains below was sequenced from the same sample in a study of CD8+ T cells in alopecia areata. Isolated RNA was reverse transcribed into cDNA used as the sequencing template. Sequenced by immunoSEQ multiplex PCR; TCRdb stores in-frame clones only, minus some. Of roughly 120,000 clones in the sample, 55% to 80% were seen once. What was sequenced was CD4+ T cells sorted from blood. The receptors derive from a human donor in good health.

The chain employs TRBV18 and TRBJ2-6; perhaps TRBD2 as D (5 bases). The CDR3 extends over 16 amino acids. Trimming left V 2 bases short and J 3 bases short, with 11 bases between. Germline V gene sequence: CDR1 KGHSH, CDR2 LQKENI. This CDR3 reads CASSPITGSGANVLTF. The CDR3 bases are TGTGCCAGCTCACCAATTACGGGGAGTGGGGCCAACGTCCTGACTTTC.

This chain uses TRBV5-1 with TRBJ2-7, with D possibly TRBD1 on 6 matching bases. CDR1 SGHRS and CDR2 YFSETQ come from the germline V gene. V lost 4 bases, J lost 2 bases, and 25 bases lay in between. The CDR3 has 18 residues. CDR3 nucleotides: TGCGCCAGCAGCCGACACAGCCTGACAGGCTCAGGAGCCTACGAGCAGTACTTC. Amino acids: CASSRHSLTGSGAYEQYF.

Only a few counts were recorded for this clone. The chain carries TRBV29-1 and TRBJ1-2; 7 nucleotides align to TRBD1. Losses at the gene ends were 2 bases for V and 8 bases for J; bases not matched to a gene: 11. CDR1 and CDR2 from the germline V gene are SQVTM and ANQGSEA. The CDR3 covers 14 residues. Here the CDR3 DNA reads TGCAGCGTTGAACTCGGGACCACAGGGGAGGGCTACACCTTC. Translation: CSVELGTTGEGYTF.

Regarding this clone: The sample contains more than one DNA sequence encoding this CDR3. For the CDR3, the DNA is TGCGCCAGCAGCTTGGGGACTGAAGAGACCCAGTACTTC. This translates into CASSLGTEETQYF. This chain uses TRBV5-1 with TRBJ2-5; D may be TRBD2 (5 bases). V was cut by 0 bases and J by 3 bases, with 6 bases left in between. The CDR3 length is 13 residues. Germline CDR1 SGHRS, CDR2 YFSETQ.

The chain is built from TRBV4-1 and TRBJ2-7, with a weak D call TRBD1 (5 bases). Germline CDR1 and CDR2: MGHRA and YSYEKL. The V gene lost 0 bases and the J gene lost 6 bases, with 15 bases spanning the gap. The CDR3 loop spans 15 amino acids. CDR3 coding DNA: TGCGCCAGCAGCCAAGATAGGGGCAGGGTTGGCGAGCAGTACTTC. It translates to CASSQDRGRVGEQYF.

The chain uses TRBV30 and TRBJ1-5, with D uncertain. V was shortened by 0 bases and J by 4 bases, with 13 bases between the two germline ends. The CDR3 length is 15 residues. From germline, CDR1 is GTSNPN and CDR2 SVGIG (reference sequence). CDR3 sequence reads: CAWSVPTLTNQPQHF. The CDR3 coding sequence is TGTGCCTGGAGTGTACCTACTTTAACTAATCAGCCCCAGCATTTT.

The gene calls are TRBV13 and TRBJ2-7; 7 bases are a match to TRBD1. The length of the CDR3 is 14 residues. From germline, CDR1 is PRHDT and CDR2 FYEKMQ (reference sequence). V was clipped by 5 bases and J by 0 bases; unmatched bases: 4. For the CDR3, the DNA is TGTGCCAGCAGCCTAGACAGGGCCTCCTACGAGCAGTACTTC. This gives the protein CASSLDRASYEQYF.

CDR3 in amino acids: CASRPDRVMNTEAFF. The CDR3 DNA follows: TGTGCCAGCAGACCGGACAGGGTGATGAACACTGAAGCTTTCTTT. The chain links TRBV27 to TRBJ1-1; 8 positions match TRBD1. V dropped 6 bases and J dropped 0; count of bases not matched to a gene: 6. This CDR3 is 15 amino acids long. Germline V CDR1 and CDR2: MNHEY, SMNVEV (reference sequence).

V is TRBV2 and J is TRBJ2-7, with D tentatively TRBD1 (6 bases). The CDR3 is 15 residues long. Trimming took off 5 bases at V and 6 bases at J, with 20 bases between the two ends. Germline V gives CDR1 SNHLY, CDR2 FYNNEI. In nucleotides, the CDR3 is TGTGCCAGCAGTACCCGGGACATCTCTTTCGGCGAGCAGTACTTC. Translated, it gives CASSTRDISFGEQYF. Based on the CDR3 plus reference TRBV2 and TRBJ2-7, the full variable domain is EPEVTQTPSHQVTQMGQEVILRCVPISNHLYFYWYRQILGQKVEFLVSFYNNEISEKSEIFDDQFSVERPDGSNFTLKIRSTKLEDSAMYFCASSTRDISFGEQYFGPGTRLTVT.

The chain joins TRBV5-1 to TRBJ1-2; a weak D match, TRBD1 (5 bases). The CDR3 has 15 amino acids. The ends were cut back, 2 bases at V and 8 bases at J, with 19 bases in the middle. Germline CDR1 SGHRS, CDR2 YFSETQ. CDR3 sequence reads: CASSLKEGPMGGYTF. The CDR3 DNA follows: TGCGCCAGCAGCTTAAAGGAGGGACCAATGGGAGGCTACACCTTC.

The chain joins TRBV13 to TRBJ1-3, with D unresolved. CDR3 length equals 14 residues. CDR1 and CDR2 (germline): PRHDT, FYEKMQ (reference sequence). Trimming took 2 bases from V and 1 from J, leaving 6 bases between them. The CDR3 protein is CASSLQLSGNTIYF. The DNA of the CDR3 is TGTGCCAGCAGCTTACAGCTTTCTGGAAACACCATATATTTT.

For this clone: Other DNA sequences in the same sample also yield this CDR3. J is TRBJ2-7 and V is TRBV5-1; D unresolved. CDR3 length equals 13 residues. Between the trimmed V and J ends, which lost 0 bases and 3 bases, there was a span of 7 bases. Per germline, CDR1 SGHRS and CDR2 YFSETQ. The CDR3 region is CASSLGLNYEQYF. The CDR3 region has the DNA TGCGCCAGCAGCTTGGGTTTGAACTACGAGCAGTACTTC.

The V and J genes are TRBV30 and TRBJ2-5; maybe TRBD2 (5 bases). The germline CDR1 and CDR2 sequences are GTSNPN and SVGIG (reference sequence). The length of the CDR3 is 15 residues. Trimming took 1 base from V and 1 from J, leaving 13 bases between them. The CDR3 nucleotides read TGTGCCTGGAGTGCCCCTCCGGGGATCCAAGAGACCCAGTACTTC. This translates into CAWSAPPGIQETQYF. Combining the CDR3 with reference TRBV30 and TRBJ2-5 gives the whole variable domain SQTIHQWPATLVQPVGSPLSLECTVEGTSNPNLYWYRQAAGRGLQLLFYSVGIGQISSEVPQNLSASRPQDRQFILSSKKLLLSDSGFYLCAWSAPPGIQETQYFGPGTRLLVL.